The 14 T cell receptor beta chains below all came from one sample that was sequenced in a study of cytomegalovirus exposure and HLA in healthy donors. The repertoire was sequenced with immunoSEQ multiplex PCR; TCRdb's copy has only in-frame clones and lacks some. This table holds fewer than 120,000 clones, 89% found once. The specimen sequenced was PBMCs. The receptors were sampled from a young woman in good health and CMV-seronegative.

CDR3 DNA: TGTGCCAGCAGTTCCCCTAGCGGGAGGGATGAGCAGTTCTTC. Protein product: CASSSPSGRDEQFF. The gene calls are TRBV28 and TRBJ2-1, with 12 bases that match TRBD2. This CDR3 contains 14 residues. Germline lookup yields CDR1 MDHEN and CDR2 SYDVKM. Trimming at V came to 4 bases and at J to 8 bases, leaving 3 bases not matched to a gene. The whole variable domain, remainder taken from reference TRBV28 and TRBJ2-1, is DVKVTQSSRYLVKRTGEKVFLECVQDMDHENMFWYRQDPGLGLRLIYFSYDVKMKEKGDIPEGYSVSREKKERFSLILESASTNQTSMYLCASSSPSGRDEQFFGPGTRLTVL.

This clone appeared once. This chain joins TRBV9 and TRBJ2-3; TRBD2 might be the D (6 bases). The CDR3 extends over 14 amino acids. The germline V gene has CDR1 SGDLS and CDR2 YYNGEE. V was clipped by 4 bases and J by 4 bases, with 13 bases between them. This CDR3 is CASSSGTHPDTQYF. CDR3 sequence (DNA): TGTGCCAGCAGCTCCGGGACTCATCCAGATACGCAGTATTTT.

The chain links TRBV6-6 to TRBJ2-2; D not certain. The CDR3 covers 13 residues. Germline V gene lookup returns CDR1 MNHNY and CDR2 SVGAGI (reference sequence). Trimming removed 4 bases from V and 2 bases from J, with 5 bases in between. CDR3 protein: CASSSLNTGELFF. The CDR3 nucleotides are TGTGCCAGCAGTTCCCTAAACACCGGGGAGCTGTTTTTT.

The V call is TRBV19, the J call TRBJ1-5, with 9 bases fitting TRBD1. The germline V gene has CDR1 LNHDA and CDR2 SQIVND (reference sequence). Trimming removed 9 bases from V and 5 bases from J; junction bases left unmatched: 14. The CDR3 contains 16 residues. The CDR3, as DNA: TGTGCCAGGGATCGGTGGGACAGGGTCTTCGATCAGCCCCAGCATTTT. It codes for CARDRWDRVFDQPQHF.

This chain links TRBV29-1 with TRBJ2-7, with 9 bases aligning to TRBD1. The CDR3 is 13 amino acids. Looked up from germline, CDR1 is SQVTM and CDR2 is ANQGSEA. J lost 2 bases, V lost 4 bases, and 3 bases had no gene match. The CDR3 protein is CSVAWDRAYEQYF. CDR3 coding DNA: TGCAGCGTTGCATGGGACAGGGCCTACGAGCAGTACTTC.

J is TRBJ2-2 and V is TRBV6-1; D perhaps matches TRBD1 (5 bases). The germline gives CDR1 MNHNS, CDR2 SASEGT. The CDR3 contains 14 residues. V lost 7 bases to trimming and J lost 5 bases, with 14 bases between them. The CDR3 coding sequence is TGTGCCAGCACCCAAGCCCCAGGGACCGGGGAGCTGTTTTTT. Amino acids: CASTQAPGTGELFF.

The chain is built from TRBV10-3 and TRBJ2-3; the match to TRBD2 covers 9 bases. Germline V gives CDR1 ENHRY, CDR2 SYGVKD. The CDR3 has 15 residues. Trimming cost V 3 bases and J 2 bases; bases outside gene matches: 3. CDR3 in amino acids: CAISDASGITDTQYF. The CDR3 bases are TGTGCCATCAGTGATGCTAGCGGGATCACAGATACGCAGTATTTT.

The J gene is TRBJ2-5, the V gene TRBV7-3; TRBD2 might be the D (5 bases). Germline assignment: CDR1 SGHTA and CDR2 FQGTGA. Trimming took off 1 base at V and 4 bases at J, with 7 bases between the two ends. The CDR3 spans 13 residues. In DNA form, the CDR3 reads TGTGCCAGCAGCTTAAATGCGGGAGAGACCCAGTACTTC. Translated, it gives CASSLNAGETQYF.

The V gene is TRBV5-4, the J gene TRBJ2-7; 11 nucleotides match TRBD2. From germline, CDR1 is SGHNT and CDR2 YYREEE (reference sequence). V lost 0 bases and J lost 5; bases outside the gene matches: 1. This CDR3 spans 14 amino acids. The CDR3 DNA reads as TGTGCCAGCAGCTTGGAACTAGCGGGAGACGAGCAGTACTTC. Translation: CASSLELAGDEQYF. The whole variable domain, remainder taken from reference TRBV5-4 and TRBJ2-7, is ETGVTQSPTHLIKTRGQQVTLRCSSQSGHNTVSWYQQALGQGPQFIFQYYREEENGRGNFPPRFSGLQFPNYSSELNVNALELDDSALYLCASSLELAGDEQYFGPGTRLTVT.

J is TRBJ1-3 and V is TRBV30; D possibly corresponds to TRBD1 (5 bases). The CDR3 length is 15 residues. Looked up from germline, CDR1 is GTSNPN and CDR2 is SVGIG (reference sequence). The germline V and J ends were trimmed by 2 bases and 2 bases, with 13 bases remaining between them. Written as DNA, the CDR3 is TGTGCCTGGAGTCCCTGGGGGGTTGCTGGAAACACCATATATTTT. Its translation is CAWSPWGVAGNTIYF.

The rearrangement uses TRBV6-5 and TRBJ2-7; maybe TRBD1 (5 bases). V lost 5 bases and J 6 bases, leaving 11 bases between the germline ends. Looked up from germline, CDR1 is MNHEY and CDR2 is SVGAGI. This CDR3 is built from 12 residues. The CDR3 sequence is CASSDTGTEQYF. DNA of the CDR3: TGTGCCAGCAGTGATACAGGAACCGAGCAGTACTTC.

Regarding this clone: Germline and junction disagree at one end, which may indicate a read error. This chain joins TRBV7-7 and TRBJ2-3, with D unresolved. There are 15 residues in the CDR3. The germline V gene has CDR1 SSHAT and CDR2 FNYEAQ (reference sequence). CDR3 nucleotide sequence: TGTGCTAGCAGCTTAAACCCAGCGAGCACAGATACGCAGTATTTT. It is translated as CASSLNPASTDTQYF.

The chain has TRBV4-1 and TRBJ1-6; D not certain. The CDR3 consists of 18 residues. Trimming stripped 2 bases from V and 6 bases from J, with 20 bases between. Germline assignment: CDR1 MGHRA and CDR2 YSYEKL. CDR3 sequence (DNA): TGCGCCAGCAGCCAAATTAGGGCCGGGGTTCCTACTAATTCACCCCTCCACTTT. Encoded protein: CASSQIRAGVPTNSPLHF.

The chain links TRBV27 to TRBJ2-7; the D gene is possibly TRBD2 (6 bases). Trimming cost V 0 bases and J 0 bases, with 9 bases left between them. Germline V gene sequence: CDR1 MNHEY, CDR2 SMNVEV (reference sequence). The CDR3 is 15 amino acids. CDR3 nucleotides: TGTGCCAGCAGTTTATCGCTAGCGTTCTCCTACGAGCAGTACTTC. The encoded protein is CASSLSLAFSYEQYF.